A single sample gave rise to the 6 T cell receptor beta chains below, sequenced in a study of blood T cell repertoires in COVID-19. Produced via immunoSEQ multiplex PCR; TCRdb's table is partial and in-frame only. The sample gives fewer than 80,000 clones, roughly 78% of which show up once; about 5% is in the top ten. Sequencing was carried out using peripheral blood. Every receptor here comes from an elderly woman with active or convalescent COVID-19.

CDR3 DNA sequence: TGTGCCTGGGTCCGGGACAGGGGCCCATGGGTCTACGAGCAGTACTTC. It encodes CAWVRDRGPWVYEQYF. V and J are TRBV30 and TRBJ2-7; 10 bases align to TRBD1. Germline trimming cut 5 bases from V and 3 bases from J; bases unmatched to any gene: 13. The length of the CDR3 is 16 residues. Germline CDR1 is GTSNPN and CDR2 is SVGIG (reference sequence).

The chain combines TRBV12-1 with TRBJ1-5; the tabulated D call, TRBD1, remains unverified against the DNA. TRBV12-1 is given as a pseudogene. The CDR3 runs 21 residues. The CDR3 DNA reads TGTGCCAGCAGCTTTGTTTCGGACTCTAAAGAGGACAGGGGGCCGGGTCAGCCCCAGCATTTT. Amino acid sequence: CASSFVSDSKEDRGPGQPQHF.

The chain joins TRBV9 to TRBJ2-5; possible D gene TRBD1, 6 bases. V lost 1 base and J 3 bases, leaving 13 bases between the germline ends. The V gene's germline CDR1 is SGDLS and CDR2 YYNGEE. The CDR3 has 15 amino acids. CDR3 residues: CASSVYWGREETQYF. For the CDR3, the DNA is TGTGCCAGCAGCGTATACTGGGGGCGCGAAGAGACCCAGTACTTC. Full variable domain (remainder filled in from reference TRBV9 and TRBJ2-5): DSGVTQTPKHLITATGQRVTLRCSPRSGDLSVYWYQQSLDQGLQFLIQYYNGEERAKGNILERFSAQQFPDLHSELNLSSLELGDSALYFCASSVYWGREETQYFGPGTRLLVL.

CDR3 coding DNA: TGTGCCAGCTCACGAGGACAGGGTGAGACCCAGTACTTC. It is translated as CASSRGQGETQYF. The V call is TRBV18, the J call TRBJ2-5, with TRBD1 identical over 8 bases. The CDR3 is 13 amino acids. The ends lost 4 bases at V and 5 bases at J; junction bases unmatched: 3. Germline V gene sequence: CDR1 KGHSH, CDR2 LQKENI.

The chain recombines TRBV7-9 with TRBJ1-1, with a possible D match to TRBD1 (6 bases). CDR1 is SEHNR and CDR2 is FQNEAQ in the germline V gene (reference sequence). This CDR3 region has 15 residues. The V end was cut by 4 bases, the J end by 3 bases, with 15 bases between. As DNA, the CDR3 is TGTGCCAGCAGCTGGGCCAGGGGTTGGGACACTGAAGCTTTCTTT. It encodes CASSWARGWDTEAFF.

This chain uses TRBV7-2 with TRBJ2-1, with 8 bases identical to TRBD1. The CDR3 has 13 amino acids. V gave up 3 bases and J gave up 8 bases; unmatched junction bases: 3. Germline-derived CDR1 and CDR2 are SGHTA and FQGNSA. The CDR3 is CASSLQGAYEQFF. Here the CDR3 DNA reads TGTGCCAGCAGCTTGCAGGGGGCCTATGAGCAGTTCTTC.